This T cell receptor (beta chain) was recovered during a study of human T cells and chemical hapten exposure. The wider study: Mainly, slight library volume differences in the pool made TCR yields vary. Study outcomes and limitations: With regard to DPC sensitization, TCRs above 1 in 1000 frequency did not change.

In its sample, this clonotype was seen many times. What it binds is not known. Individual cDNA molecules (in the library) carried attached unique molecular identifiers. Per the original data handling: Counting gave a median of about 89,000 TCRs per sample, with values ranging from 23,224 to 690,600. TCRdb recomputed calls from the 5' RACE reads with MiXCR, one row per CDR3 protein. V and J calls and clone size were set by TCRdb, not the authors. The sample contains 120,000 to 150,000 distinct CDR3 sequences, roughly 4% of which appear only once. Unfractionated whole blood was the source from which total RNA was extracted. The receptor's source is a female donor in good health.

The CDR3 loop reads CASRLYGGKQETQYF. The CDR3 DNA sequence: TGTGCCAGCAGATTATACGGGGGGAAACAAGAGACCCAGTACTTC. The chain couples TRBV12-3 or TRBV12-4 to TRBJ2-5; 7 bases fit TRBD2. V was clipped by 6 bases and J by 2 bases; unmatched bases: 9. The CDR3 spans 15 residues.